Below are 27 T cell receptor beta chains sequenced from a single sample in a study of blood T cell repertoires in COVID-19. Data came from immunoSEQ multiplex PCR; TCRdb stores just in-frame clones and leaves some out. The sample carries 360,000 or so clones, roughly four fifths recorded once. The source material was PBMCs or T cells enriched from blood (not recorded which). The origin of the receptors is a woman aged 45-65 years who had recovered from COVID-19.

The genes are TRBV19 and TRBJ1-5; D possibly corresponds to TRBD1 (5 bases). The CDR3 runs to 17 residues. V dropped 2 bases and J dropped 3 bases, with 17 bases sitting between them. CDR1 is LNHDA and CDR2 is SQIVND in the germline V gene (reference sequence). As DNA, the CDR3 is TGTGCCAGTAGTATAACACTCTTGGGGGGGTACAATCAGCCCCAGCATTTT. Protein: CASSITLLGGYNQPQHF.

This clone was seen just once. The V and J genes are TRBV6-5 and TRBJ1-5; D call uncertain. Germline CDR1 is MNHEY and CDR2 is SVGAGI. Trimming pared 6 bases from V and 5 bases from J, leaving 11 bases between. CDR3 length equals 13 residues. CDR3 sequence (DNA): TGTGCCAGCAGCCTTTTAGGAGATCAGCCCCAGCATTTT. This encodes CASSLLGDQPQHF.

CDR3 in amino acids: CASSSTGGKETQYF. CDR3 sequence (DNA): TGTGCCAGCAGCTCGACAGGGGGCAAAGAGACCCAGTACTTC. The chain has TRBV5-6 and TRBJ2-5, with TRBD1 matching over 10 bases. Germline CDR1 is SGHDT and CDR2 is YYEEEE. The CDR3 consists of 14 residues. V gave up 3 bases and J gave up 3 bases; unmatched junction bases: 2.

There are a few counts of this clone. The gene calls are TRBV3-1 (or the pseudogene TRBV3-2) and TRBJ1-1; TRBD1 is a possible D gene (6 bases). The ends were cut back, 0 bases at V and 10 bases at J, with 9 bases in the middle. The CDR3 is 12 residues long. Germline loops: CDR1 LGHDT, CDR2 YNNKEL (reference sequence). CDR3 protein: CASSQDQGRAFF. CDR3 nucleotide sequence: TGTGCCAGCAGCCAAGACCAGGGGCGAGCTTTCTTT.

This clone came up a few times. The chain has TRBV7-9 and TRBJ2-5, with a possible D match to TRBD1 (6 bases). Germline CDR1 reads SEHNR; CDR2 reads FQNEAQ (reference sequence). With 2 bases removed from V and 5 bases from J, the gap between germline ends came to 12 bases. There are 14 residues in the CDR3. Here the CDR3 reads CASSLTPGEETQYF. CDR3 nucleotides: TGTGCCAGCAGCTTAACTCCAGGGGAGGAGACCCAGTACTTC. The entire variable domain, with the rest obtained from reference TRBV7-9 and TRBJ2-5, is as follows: DTGVSQNPRHKITKRGQNVTFRCDPISEHNRLYWYRQTLGQGPEFLTYFQNEAQLEKSRLLSDRFSAERPKGSFSTLEIQRTEQGDSAMYLCASSLTPGEETQYFGPGTRLLVL.

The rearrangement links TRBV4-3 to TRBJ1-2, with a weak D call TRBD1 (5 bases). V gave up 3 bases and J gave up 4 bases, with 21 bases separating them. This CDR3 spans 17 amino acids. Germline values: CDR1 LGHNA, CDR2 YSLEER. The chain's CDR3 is CASSHLSDNLGVYGYTF. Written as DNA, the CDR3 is TGCGCCAGCAGCCACCTATCGGACAATTTAGGCGTCTATGGCTACACCTTC.

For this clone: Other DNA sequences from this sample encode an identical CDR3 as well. The CDR3: CASSPSGNYGYTF. CDR3 in DNA: TGCGCCAGCAGCCCCTCGGGTAACTATGGCTACACCTTC. The genes are TRBV5-1 and TRBJ1-2; D is uncertain. Germline CDR1 reads SGHRS; CDR2 reads YFSETQ. The ends were cut back, 4 bases at V and 1 base at J, with 8 bases in the middle. The CDR3 contains 13 residues.

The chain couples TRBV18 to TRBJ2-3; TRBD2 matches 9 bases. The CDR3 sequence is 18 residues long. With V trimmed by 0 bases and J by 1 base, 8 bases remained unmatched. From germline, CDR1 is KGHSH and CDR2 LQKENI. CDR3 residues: CASSPPSLLAGGTDTQYF. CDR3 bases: TGTGCCAGCTCACCACCGAGTTTACTAGCGGGCGGCACAGATACGCAGTATTTT. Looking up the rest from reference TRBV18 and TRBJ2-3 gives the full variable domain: NAGVMQNPRHLVRRRGQEARLRCSPMKGHSHVYWYRQLPEEGLKFMVYLQKENIIDESGMPKERFSAEFPKEGPSILRIQQVVRGDSAAYFCASSPPSLLAGGTDTQYFGPGTRLTVL.

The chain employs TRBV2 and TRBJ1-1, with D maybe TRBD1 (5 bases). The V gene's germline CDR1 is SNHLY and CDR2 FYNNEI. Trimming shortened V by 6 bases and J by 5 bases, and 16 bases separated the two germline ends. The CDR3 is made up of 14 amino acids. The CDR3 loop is CASSPFQGGTEAFF. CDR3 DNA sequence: TGTGCCAGCAGCCCGTTTCAGGGAGGGACTGAAGCTTTCTTT.

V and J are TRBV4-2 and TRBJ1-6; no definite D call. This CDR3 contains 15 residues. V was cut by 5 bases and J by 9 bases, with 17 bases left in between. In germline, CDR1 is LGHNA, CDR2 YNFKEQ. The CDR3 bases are TGTGCCAGCAGCTATCGGACTCTTTACTTTTCACCCCTCCACTTT. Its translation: CASSYRTLYFSPLHF.

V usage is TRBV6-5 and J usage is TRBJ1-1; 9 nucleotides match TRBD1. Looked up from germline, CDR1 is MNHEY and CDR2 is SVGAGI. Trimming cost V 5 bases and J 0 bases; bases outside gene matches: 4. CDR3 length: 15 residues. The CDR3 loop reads CASSKTGGLNTEAFF. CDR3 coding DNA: TGTGCCAGCAGTAAGACAGGGGGATTGAACACTGAAGCTTTCTTT.

The chain's CDR3 is CASSFAGPSGNTIYF. CDR3 nucleotide sequence: TGTGCCAGCAGCTTTGCGGGGCCATCTGGAAACACCATATATTTT. The rearrangement joins TRBV11-1 to TRBJ1-3, with D maybe TRBD1 (5 bases). This CDR3 region has 15 residues. The germline V and J ends were trimmed by 3 bases and 1 base, with 10 bases remaining between them. Germline CDR1 and CDR2: SGHAT and FQDESV (reference sequence).

This chain's CDR3 is CASRGGAYEQYF. CDR3 nucleotide sequence: TGTGCCAGCCGCGGCGGTGCCTACGAGCAGTACTTC. The chain uses TRBV7-9 and TRBJ2-7; D is unclear. The length of the CDR3 is 12 residues. Germline V gene sequence: CDR1 SEHNR, CDR2 FQNEAQ (reference sequence). Trimming left V 8 bases short and J 2 bases short, with 10 bases between. The whole variable domain, remainder taken from reference TRBV7-9 and TRBJ2-7, is DTGVSQNPRHKITKRGQNVTFRCDPISEHNRLYWYRQTLGQGPEFLTYFQNEAQLEKSRLLSDRFSAERPKGSFSTLEIQRTEQGDSAMYLCASRGGAYEQYFGPGTRLTVT.

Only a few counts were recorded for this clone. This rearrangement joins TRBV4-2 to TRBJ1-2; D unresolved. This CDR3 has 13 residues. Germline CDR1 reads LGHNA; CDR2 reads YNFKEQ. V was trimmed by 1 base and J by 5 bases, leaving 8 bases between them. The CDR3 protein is CASSQVVQYGYTF. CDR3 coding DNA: TGTGCCAGCAGCCAAGTGGTGCAGTATGGCTACACCTTC.

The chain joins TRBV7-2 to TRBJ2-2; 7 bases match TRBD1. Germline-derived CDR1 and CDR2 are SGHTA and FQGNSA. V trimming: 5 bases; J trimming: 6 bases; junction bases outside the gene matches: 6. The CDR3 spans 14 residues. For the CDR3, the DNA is TGTGCCAGCAGCCACCGAGACAGGGCCGGGGAGCTGTTTTTT. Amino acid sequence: CASSHRDRAGELFF.

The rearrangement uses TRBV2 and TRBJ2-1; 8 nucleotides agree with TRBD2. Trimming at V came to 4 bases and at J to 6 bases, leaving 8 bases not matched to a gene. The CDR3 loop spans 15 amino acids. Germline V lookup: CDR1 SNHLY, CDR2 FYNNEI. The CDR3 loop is CASSGGLAGLNEQFF. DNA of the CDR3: TGTGCCAGCAGTGGGGGGCTAGCGGGTCTCAATGAGCAGTTCTTC. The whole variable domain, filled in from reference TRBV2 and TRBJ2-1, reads EPEVTQTPSHQVTQMGQEVILRCVPISNHLYFYWYRQILGQKVEFLVSFYNNEISEKSEIFDDQFSVERPDGSNFTLKIRSTKLEDSAMYFCASSGGLAGLNEQFFGPGTRLTVL.

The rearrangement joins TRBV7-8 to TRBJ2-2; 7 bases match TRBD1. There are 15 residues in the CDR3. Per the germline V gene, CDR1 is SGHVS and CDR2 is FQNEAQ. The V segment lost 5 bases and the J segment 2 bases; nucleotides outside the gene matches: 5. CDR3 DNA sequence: TGTGCCAGCAGCCTGCGACAGGGTAACACCGGGGAGCTGTTTTTT. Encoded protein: CASSLRQGNTGELFF.

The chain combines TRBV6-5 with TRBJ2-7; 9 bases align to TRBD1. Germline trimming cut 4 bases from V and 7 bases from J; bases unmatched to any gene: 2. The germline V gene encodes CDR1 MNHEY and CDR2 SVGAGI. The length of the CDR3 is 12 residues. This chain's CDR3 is CASSWGQGEQYF. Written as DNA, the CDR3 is TGTGCCAGCAGTTGGGGACAGGGTGAGCAGTACTTC.

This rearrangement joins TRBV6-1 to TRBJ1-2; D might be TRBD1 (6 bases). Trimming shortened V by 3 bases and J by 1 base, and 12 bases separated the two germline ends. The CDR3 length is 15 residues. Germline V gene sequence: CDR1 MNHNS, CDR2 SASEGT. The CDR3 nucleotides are TGTGCCAGCAGTGAGGGGGCCACCCTTAACTATGGCTACACCTTC. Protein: CASSEGATLNYGYTF.

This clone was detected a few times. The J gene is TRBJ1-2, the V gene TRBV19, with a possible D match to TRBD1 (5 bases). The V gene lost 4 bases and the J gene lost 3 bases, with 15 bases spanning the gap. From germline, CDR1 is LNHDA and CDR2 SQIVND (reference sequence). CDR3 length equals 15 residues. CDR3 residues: CASSRGVSSDYGYTF. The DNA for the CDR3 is TGTGCCAGTAGTAGGGGGGTAAGCTCGGACTATGGCTACACCTTC. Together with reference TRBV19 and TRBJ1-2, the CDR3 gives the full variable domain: DGGITQSPKYLFRKEGQNVTLSCEQNLNHDAMYWYRQDPGQGLRLIYYSQIVNDFQKGDIAEGYSVSREKKESFPLTVTSAQKNPTAFYLCASSRGVSSDYGYTFGSGTRLTVV.

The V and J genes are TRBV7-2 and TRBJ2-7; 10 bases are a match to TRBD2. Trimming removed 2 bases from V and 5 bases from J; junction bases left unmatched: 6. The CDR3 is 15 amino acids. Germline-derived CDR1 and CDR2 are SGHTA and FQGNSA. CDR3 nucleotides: TGTGCCAGCAGCTTAAGCGGGGGGGCCGGGAACGAGCAGTACTTC. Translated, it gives CASSLSGGAGNEQYF.

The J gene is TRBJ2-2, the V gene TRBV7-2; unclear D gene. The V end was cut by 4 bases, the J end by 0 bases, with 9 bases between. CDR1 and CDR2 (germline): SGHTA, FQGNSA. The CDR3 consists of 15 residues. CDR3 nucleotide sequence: TGTGCCAGCAGCTCAAAAGCACCGAACACCGGGGAGCTGTTTTTT. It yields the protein CASSSKAPNTGELFF.

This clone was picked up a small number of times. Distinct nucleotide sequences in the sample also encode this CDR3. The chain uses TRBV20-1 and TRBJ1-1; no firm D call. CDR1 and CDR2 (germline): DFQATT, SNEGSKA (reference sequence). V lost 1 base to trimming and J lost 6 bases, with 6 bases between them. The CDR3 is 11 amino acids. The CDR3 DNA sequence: TGCAGTGCTAGAGTTGCAGCTGAAGCTTTCTTT. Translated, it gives CSARVAAEAFF.

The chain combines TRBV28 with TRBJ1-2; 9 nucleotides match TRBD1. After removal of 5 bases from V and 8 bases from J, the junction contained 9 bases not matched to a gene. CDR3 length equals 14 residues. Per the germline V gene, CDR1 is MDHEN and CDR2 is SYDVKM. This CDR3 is CASSALGQGVGYTF. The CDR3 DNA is TGTGCCAGCAGTGCCCTGGGACAGGGAGTAGGCTACACCTTC.

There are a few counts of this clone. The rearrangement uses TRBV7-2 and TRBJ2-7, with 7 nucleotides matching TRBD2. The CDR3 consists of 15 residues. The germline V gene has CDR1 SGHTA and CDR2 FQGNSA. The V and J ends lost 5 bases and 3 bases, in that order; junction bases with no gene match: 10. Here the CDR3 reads CASSQTSGALYEQYF. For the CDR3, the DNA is TGTGCCAGCAGCCAAACCAGCGGGGCGCTCTACGAGCAGTACTTC. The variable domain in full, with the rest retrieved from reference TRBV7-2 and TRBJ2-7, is GAGVSQSPSNKVTEKGKDVELRCDPISGHTALYWYRQSLGQGLEFLIYFQGNSAPDKSGLPSDRFSAERTGGSVSTLTIQRTQQEDSAVYLCASSQTSGALYEQYFGPGTRLTVT.

Here the CDR3 reads CASSERNEQFF. As DNA, the CDR3 is TGTGCCAGCTCTGAACGGAATGAGCAGTTCTTC. V usage is TRBV12-3 or TRBV12-4 and J usage is TRBJ2-1, with no clear D. The CDR3 loop spans 11 amino acids. V shed 8 bases and J shed 7 bases, with 9 bases lying between them.

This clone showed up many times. DNA for the CDR3: TGTGCCAGCAAGGACTCTGGGTCTGGAAACACCATATATTTT. It specifies CASKDSGSGNTIYF. The genes are TRBV10-3 and TRBJ1-3; D gene uncertain. The CDR3 has 14 residues. CDR1 ENHRY and CDR2 SYGVKD come from the germline V gene. The V end was cut by 10 bases, the J end by 1 base, with 14 bases between.